These T cell receptor beta chains were read from a single sample in a study of cytotoxic CD8 clonotypes in ibrutinib-treated CLL. Sequenced by immunoSEQ multiplex PCR; TCRdb stores in-frame clones only, minus some. The data show over 95,000 clones, 55% to 75% seen once. The starting material was PBMCs, obtained after 24 months of ibrutinib treatment. The receptors stem from a human donor with chronic lymphocytic leukemia. Both conserved end residues are part of each CDR3. The order of the fields is J gene, D gene, clone size, V gene, CDR3 protein. The D gene is left open where the match is weak. Size tells how often a clone was seen (once, few, many) or the class of an expanded clone, and some rows leave it out.

j_call: TRBJ2-7
d_call: TRBD1
clone_size: few
v_call: TRBV10-1
cdr3_aa: CASSEYRTGNYEQYF

j_call: TRBJ2-7
d_call: TRBD2
clone_size: once
v_call: TRBV2
cdr3_aa: CASSEQSTSGGYEQYF

j_call: TRBJ1-2
d_call: TRBD1
clone_size: -
v_call: TRBV28
cdr3_aa: CASSETGQGARQAYGYTF

j_call: TRBJ1-6
d_call: -
clone_size: few
v_call: TRBV18
cdr3_aa: CASSPLGQTTYSPLHF

j_call: TRBJ2-2
d_call: -
clone_size: -
v_call: TRBV19
cdr3_aa: CASKLEGRANYFTGELFF

j_call: TRBJ2-5
d_call: -
clone_size: -
v_call: TRBV9
cdr3_aa: CASSPTSGYSQETQYF

j_call: TRBJ1-4
d_call: -
clone_size: few
v_call: TRBV6-1
cdr3_aa: CASSGDLNEKLFF

j_call: TRBJ1-1
d_call: TRBD1
clone_size: -
v_call: TRBV7-2
cdr3_aa: CASSLDAGQRLTEAFF

j_call: TRBJ2-2
d_call: -
clone_size: -
v_call: TRBV7-2
cdr3_aa: CASSSSGLNTGELFF

j_call: TRBJ1-2
d_call: TRBD1
clone_size: -
v_call: TRBV7-6
cdr3_aa: CASSARDRGHDGYTF

j_call: TRBJ2-5
d_call: -
clone_size: -
v_call: TRBV7-3
cdr3_aa: CASSLTGLRGPETQYF

j_call: TRBJ2-7
d_call: TRBD1
clone_size: few
v_call: TRBV28
cdr3_aa: CASSNGQGGEQYF

j_call: TRBJ2-1
d_call: -
clone_size: -
v_call: TRBV9
cdr3_aa: CASSAMSSGNEQFF

j_call: TRBJ1-1
d_call: -
clone_size: -
v_call: TRBV20-1
cdr3_aa: CSAEYGFEAFF

j_call: TRBJ1-2
d_call: -
clone_size: few
v_call: TRBV2
cdr3_aa: CASSERVFGYTF

j_call: TRBJ1-2
d_call: -
clone_size: few
v_call: TRBV20-1
cdr3_aa: CSARTAYGYTF

j_call: TRBJ2-4
d_call: TRBD2
clone_size: -
v_call: TRBV6-5
cdr3_aa: CASSGTSGRIQYF

j_call: TRBJ2-7
d_call: -
clone_size: -
v_call: TRBV20-1
cdr3_aa: CSARESRGQYF

j_call: TRBJ1-1
d_call: -
clone_size: -
v_call: TRBV29-1
cdr3_aa: CSVGDPRVGTEAFF

j_call: TRBJ1-2
d_call: -
clone_size: -
v_call: TRBV6-4
cdr3_aa: CASSDSSGGSYTF

j_call: TRBJ2-3
d_call: -
clone_size: few
v_call: TRBV7-9
cdr3_aa: CASSLVGESTDTQYF

j_call: TRBJ1-1
d_call: TRBD1
clone_size: -
v_call: TRBV27
cdr3_aa: CASSSGQGGNTEAFF

j_call: TRBJ2-7
d_call: TRBD2
clone_size: -
v_call: TRBV30
cdr3_aa: CAWSVLAGGEQYF

j_call: TRBJ2-1
d_call: -
clone_size: -
v_call: TRBV29-1
cdr3_aa: CSAQRWDREQFF

j_call: TRBJ1-4
d_call: -
clone_size: many
v_call: TRBV10-2
cdr3_aa: CASSPQRNEKLFF

j_call: TRBJ2-1
d_call: -
clone_size: few
v_call: TRBV5-4
cdr3_aa: CASSLAGRNEQFF

j_call: TRBJ2-4
d_call: TRBD2
clone_size: few
v_call: TRBV6-1
cdr3_aa: CASSEVGLAGGIRPIQYF

j_call: TRBJ2-5
d_call: -
clone_size: -
v_call: TRBV25-1
cdr3_aa: CASSLTLETQYF

j_call: TRBJ2-3
d_call: TRBD1
clone_size: -
v_call: TRBV9
cdr3_aa: CASSVETGQGSTDTQYF

j_call: TRBJ2-7
d_call: -
clone_size: -
v_call: TRBV5-6
cdr3_aa: CASSFFGDYEQYF

j_call: TRBJ1-4
d_call: -
clone_size: -
v_call: TRBV9
cdr3_aa: CASSVSVQINEKLFF

j_call: TRBJ1-5
d_call: -
clone_size: few
v_call: TRBV5-1
cdr3_aa: CASSLEPAGYSNQPQHF

j_call: TRBJ2-2
d_call: -
clone_size: -
v_call: TRBV30
cdr3_aa: CAWSGNTGELFF

j_call: TRBJ2-2
d_call: TRBD2
clone_size: -
v_call: TRBV7-3
cdr3_aa: CASSLAGTRGAGELFF

j_call: TRBJ1-5
d_call: -
clone_size: -
v_call: TRBV7-2
cdr3_aa: CASSSAEGQPQHF

j_call: TRBJ2-5
d_call: TRBD2
clone_size: -
v_call: TRBV7-8
cdr3_aa: CASSNSGGVGTQYF

j_call: TRBJ2-7
d_call: -
clone_size: -
v_call: TRBV14
cdr3_aa: CASSQSDVWGTYEQYF

j_call: TRBJ2-6
d_call: TRBD2
clone_size: -
v_call: TRBV19
cdr3_aa: CASSTTSAGANVLTF

j_call: TRBJ2-1
d_call: -
clone_size: -
v_call: TRBV7-7
cdr3_aa: CASSLGSGLSYNEQFF

j_call: TRBJ2-1
d_call: -
clone_size: -
v_call: TRBV9
cdr3_aa: CASSVDRGEQFF

j_call: -
d_call: TRBD1
clone_size: -
v_call: TRBV18
cdr3_aa: CASSPGTAYEQYF

j_call: TRBJ2-1
d_call: -
clone_size: -
v_call: TRBV25-1
cdr3_aa: CASSVSYNEQFF

j_call: TRBJ1-3
d_call: -
clone_size: -
v_call: TRBV7-8
cdr3_aa: CASSLSRRNTIYF

j_call: TRBJ2-1
d_call: TRBD2
clone_size: -
v_call: TRBV28
cdr3_aa: CASSLAGGIDEQFF

j_call: TRBJ2-7
d_call: -
clone_size: -
v_call: TRBV9
cdr3_aa: CASSVLGSSYEQYF

j_call: TRBJ1-1
d_call: TRBD1
clone_size: -
v_call: TRBV7-3
cdr3_aa: CASRSTGVGTEAFF

j_call: TRBJ2-3
d_call: TRBD2
clone_size: once
v_call: TRBV7-6
cdr3_aa: CASTSGVADTQYF

j_call: TRBJ2-7
d_call: TRBD1
clone_size: -
v_call: TRBV30
cdr3_aa: CAWSQPGQGEKQYF

j_call: TRBJ1-1
d_call: -
clone_size: once
v_call: TRBV5-1
cdr3_aa: CASSRGAANTEAFF

j_call: TRBJ2-7
d_call: TRBD2
clone_size: -
v_call: TRBV7-8
cdr3_aa: CASSHGLTRGGAYEQYF

j_call: TRBJ2-7
d_call: -
clone_size: -
v_call: TRBV27
cdr3_aa: CASRSPGSYEQYF

j_call: TRBJ1-1
d_call: -
clone_size: -
v_call: TRBV7-2
cdr3_aa: CASSSPQLGGPINTEAFF

j_call: TRBJ1-5
d_call: -
clone_size: -
v_call: TRBV2
cdr3_aa: CASSGRGFGNQPQHF

j_call: TRBJ1-5
d_call: -
clone_size: -
v_call: TRBV6-1
cdr3_aa: CASSAQGGGQPQHF

j_call: TRBJ1-1
d_call: -
clone_size: -
v_call: TRBV6-5
cdr3_aa: CAVGRVGTEAFF

j_call: TRBJ2-7
d_call: -
clone_size: few
v_call: TRBV11-1
cdr3_aa: CASRGPGNEQYF

j_call: TRBJ2-1
d_call: -
clone_size: -
v_call: TRBV5-1
cdr3_aa: CASSLDPQDNEQFF

j_call: TRBJ2-1
d_call: TRBD2
clone_size: -
v_call: TRBV5-6
cdr3_aa: CASSLSGTSFDEQFF

j_call: TRBJ2-3
d_call: -
clone_size: -
v_call: TRBV18
cdr3_aa: CANSPGLTDTQYF

j_call: TRBJ1-1
d_call: -
clone_size: few
v_call: TRBV30
cdr3_aa: CAWGQGITNTEAFF